These 21 T cell receptor beta chains originate from one sample sequenced in a study of T-cell reconstitution after alpha-beta-depleted transplantation in children. Unique molecular identifiers were built into the TCRbeta library. TCRdb reprocessed the PCR reads with MiXCR, giving one entry per CDR3 protein. The table lists a few hundred thousand distinct CDR3 sequences, approximately 6.9% of them singletons. The sequencing here drew on PBMCs, taken before TCRalphabeta/CD19-depleted stem cell transplant. These receptors all stem from a boy between 2 and 10 years old with acute lymphoblastic leukemia, due to receive a stem cell transplant.

This clonotype was observed at least ten times. The chain combines TRBV11-2 with TRBJ2-5, with TRBD2 matching over 12 bases. This CDR3 spans 16 amino acids. Trimming cost V 5 bases and J 4 bases; bases outside gene matches: 8. Looked up from germline, CDR1 is SGHAT and CDR2 is FQNNGV. The CDR3 is CASSTNPGLAGETQYF. Written as DNA, the CDR3 is TGTGCCAGCAGCACCAATCCGGGACTAGCGGGAGAGACCCAGTACTTC.

This clonotype occurred many times. V gene TRBV5-1 combines with J gene TRBJ2-3; 10 bases map to TRBD2. In germline, CDR1 is SGHRS, CDR2 YFSETQ. With 1 base clipped from V and 3 bases from J, the junction kept 11 bases outside the gene matches. This CDR3 is built from 18 residues. The CDR3 reads CASSLLLAGKGSTDTQYF. CDR3 in DNA: TGCGCCAGCAGCTTGTTACTAGCGGGAAAAGGCTCGACAGATACGCAGTATTTT.

As regards this clonotype: This could be a read error, since a much larger clone is one nucleotide away. The chain links TRBV20-1 to TRBJ2-1; D perhaps matches TRBD2 (6 bases). This CDR3 has 14 residues. Per germline, CDR1 DFQATT and CDR2 SNEGSKA (reference sequence). The CDR3 nucleotides are TGCAGTGCCAGGACCGGGAGCGGGTACAATGAGGAGTTCTTC. Its translation: CSARTGSGYNEEFF.

There are many counts of this clonotype. The chain is built from TRBV6-5 and TRBJ1-1; D not resolved. The CDR3 extends over 17 amino acids. CDR1 and CDR2 from the germline V gene are MNHEY and SVGAGI. V dropped 4 bases and J dropped 2 bases, with 20 bases sitting between them. The CDR3 DNA reads TGTGCCAGCAGTTCCCAAACGCGGGCGGAATCAAACACTGAAGCTTTCTTT. Its translation: CASSSQTRAESNTEAFF.

This clonotype turned up a few times. This chain links TRBV4-3 with TRBJ2-6, with D possibly TRBD1 on 6 matching bases. Germline CDR1 and CDR2: LGHNA and YSLEER. The CDR3 consists of 19 residues. V was clipped by 2 bases and J by 2 bases, with 19 bases between them. This CDR3 is CASSQRGQMVGAGANVLTF. The CDR3, as DNA: TGCGCCAGCAGCCAAAGAGGACAGATGGTTGGGGCTGGGGCCAACGTCCTGACTTTC.

This clonotype came up many times. This chain uses TRBV13 with TRBJ2-7; D gene uncertain. CDR3 length equals 14 residues. Germline CDR1 PRHDT, CDR2 FYEKMQ (reference sequence). V shed 2 bases and J shed 5 bases, with 13 bases lying between them. CDR3 loop: CASSLTVEGHEQYF. Written as DNA, the CDR3 is TGTGCCAGCAGCTTAACCGTCGAAGGTCACGAGCAGTACTTC.

This clonotype was counted a few times. The gene calls are TRBV20-1 and TRBJ1-5; 8 bases match TRBD1. V shed 4 bases and J 4 bases; nucleotides not matched to a gene: 3. Germline-derived CDR1 and CDR2 are DFQATT and SNEGSKA (reference sequence). The CDR3 has 13 residues. The CDR3, as DNA: TGCAGTGCTACCCGGACAGGGAATCAGCCCCAGCATTTT. As protein: CSATRTGNQPQHF.

V is TRBV5-1 and J is TRBJ2-5, with TRBD2 matching 8 bases. The CDR3 is 15 amino acids. The V and J ends lost 0 bases and 1 base, in that order; junction bases with no gene match: 2. CDR1 is SGHRS and CDR2 is YFSETQ in the germline V gene. DNA of the CDR3: TGCGCCAGCAGCTTGGCGGGAGGGTCCCAAGAGACCCAGTACTTC. Translation gives CASSLAGGSQETQYF.

This clonotype was observed at least ten times. This sequence joins TRBV29-1 and TRBJ2-1, with 8 bases matching TRBD1. This CDR3 is 13 amino acids long. Trimming cost V 2 bases and J 7 bases; bases outside gene matches: 4. CDR1 and CDR2 from the germline V gene are SQVTM and ANQGSEA. The CDR3 protein is CSVERTGGNEQFF. The CDR3 region has the DNA TGCAGCGTTGAACGTACAGGGGGAAATGAGCAGTTCTTC.

The chain has TRBV19 and TRBJ2-1, with TRBD2 matching over 12 bases. Germline V CDR1 and CDR2: LNHDA, SQIVND (reference sequence). This CDR3 contains 17 residues. V trimming: 2 bases; J trimming: 5 bases; junction bases outside the gene matches: 7. DNA for the CDR3: TGTGCCAGTAGTATAAGTCTAGCGGGGGGGCTCGACAATGAGCAGTTCTTC. Protein sequence: CASSISLAGGLDNEQFF.

This clonotype was seen ten or more times. The V gene is TRBV5-1, the J gene TRBJ2-7, with a tentative D call TRBD1 (7 bases). The CDR3 is 15 residues long. In germline, CDR1 is SGHRS, CDR2 YFSETQ. V gave up 5 bases and J gave up 0 bases, with 15 bases separating them. In nucleotides, the CDR3 is TGCGCCAGCAGTGGAGGGGGCCCCGACTCCTACGAGCAGTACTTC. Amino acid sequence: CASSGGGPDSYEQYF.

This rearrangement joins TRBV18 to TRBJ2-5; D unresolved. Germline V gives CDR1 KGHSH, CDR2 LQKENI. The CDR3 has 12 residues. Trimming stripped 3 bases from V and 5 bases from J, with 7 bases between. The DNA of the CDR3 is TGTGCCAGCTCACCGCTGAGGGAGACCCAGTACTTC. Translated: CASSPLRETQYF.

This clonotype appeared many times. The rearrangement uses TRBV7-2 and TRBJ2-5; maybe TRBD2 (5 bases). The V and J ends lost 3 bases and 0 bases respectively, with 11 bases between them. Per the germline V gene, CDR1 is SGHTA and CDR2 is FQGNSA. The CDR3 is 15 amino acids. The CDR3 here is CASSFKPGYQETQYF. The CDR3 DNA sequence: TGTGCCAGCAGCTTCAAACCGGGATACCAAGAGACCCAGTACTTC.

This clonotype was recorded at least ten times. The V call is TRBV6-2 or TRBV6-3, the J call TRBJ1-1, with D possibly being TRBD1 (5 bases). Germline assignment: CDR1 MNHEY and CDR2 SVGEGT. The CDR3 has 16 residues. The V end was cut by 6 bases, the J end by 1 base, with 18 bases between. The CDR3 sequence: CASSPPGHGTNTEAFF. CDR3 DNA sequence: TGTGCCAGCAGCCCCCCCGGACATGGAACGAACACTGAAGCTTTCTTT.

The V and J genes are TRBV11-2 and TRBJ2-3; D may correspond to TRBD1 or TRBD2 (6 bases each). From germline, CDR1 is SGHAT and CDR2 FQNNGV. The CDR3 extends over 16 amino acids. Trimming took 5 bases from V and 2 from J, leaving 17 bases between them. The CDR3 DNA is TGTGCCAGCAGCCCAGGGGTGCGGGACCACACAGATACGCAGTATTTT. It yields the protein CASSPGVRDHTDTQYF.

The chain has TRBV7-9 and TRBJ2-7, with D unclear. V was cut by 2 bases and J by 0 bases, with 8 bases left in between. The CDR3 covers 14 residues. Germline loops: CDR1 SEHNR, CDR2 FQNEAQ (reference sequence). CDR3 nucleotides: TGTGCCAGCAGCTTATACCCGGGCTCCTACGAGCAGTACTTC. Protein: CASSLYPGSYEQYF.

This clonotype is labeled medium-sized. The chain couples TRBV12-3 or TRBV12-4 to TRBJ1-2; D perhaps matches TRBD1 (5 bases). V was shortened by 1 base and J by 3 bases, with 6 bases between the two germline ends. The CDR3 extends over 13 amino acids. The CDR3 spells CASSLGGDYGYTF. The CDR3 DNA reads TGTGCCAGCAGTTTAGGGGGCGACTATGGCTACACCTTC.

As for this clonotype: A much larger clonotype is one base distant, so this may be a read error. The chain uses TRBV28 and TRBJ2-1, with D unclear. The CDR3 loop spans 15 amino acids. Germline-derived CDR1 and CDR2 are MDHEN and SYDVKM. The CDR3 spells CASMDGGPSCNEQFF. In DNA, the CDR3 is TGTGCCAGCATGGATGGCGGCCCCTCCTGCAATGAGCAGTTCTTC.

In the case of this clonotype: This could be a read error, since a much larger clone is one nucleotide away. This chain connects TRBV6-1 to TRBJ1-1; 8 bases match TRBD1. The CDR3 totals 13 residues. Losses at the gene ends were 6 bases for V and 8 bases for J; bases not matched to a gene: 8. Germline V gene data show CDR1 as MNHNS and CDR2 as SASEGT. CDR3 protein: CASSRTGRAEAFF. The CDR3 DNA sequence: TGTGCCAGCAGCCGGACAGGGAGGGCCGAAGCTTTCTTT.

The sample holds many counts of this clonotype. The J gene is TRBJ1-1, the V gene TRBV7-9, with D perhaps matching TRBD1 (6 bases). This CDR3 spans 16 amino acids. V was pared by 1 base and J by 1 base, with 13 bases between. Germline-derived CDR1 and CDR2 are SEHNR and FQNEAQ (reference sequence). CDR3 nucleotides: TGTGCCAGCAGCTTAGTGGCGGGGGGCTGGAACACTGAAGCTTTCTTT. Encoded protein: CASSLVAGGWNTEAFF. Using reference TRBV7-9 and TRBJ1-1 for the parts outside the CDR3, the full variable domain is DTGVSQNPRHKITKRGQNVTFRCDPISEHNRLYWYRQTLGQGPEFLTYFQNEAQLEKSRLLSDRFSAERPKGSFSTLEIQRTEQGDSAMYLCASSLVAGGWNTEAFFGQGTRLTVV.

This sequence joins TRBV15 and TRBJ2-1; 12 nucleotides align to TRBD2. CDR1 and CDR2 from the germline V gene are LNHNV and YYDKDF (reference sequence). This CDR3 spans 15 amino acids. V shed 8 bases, J shed 5 bases, and the junction held 7 bases outside the gene matches. The CDR3 DNA sequence: TGTGCCACCCAGGGGACTAGCGGGTTCCACAATGAGCAGTTCTTC. As protein: CATQGTSGFHNEQFF.